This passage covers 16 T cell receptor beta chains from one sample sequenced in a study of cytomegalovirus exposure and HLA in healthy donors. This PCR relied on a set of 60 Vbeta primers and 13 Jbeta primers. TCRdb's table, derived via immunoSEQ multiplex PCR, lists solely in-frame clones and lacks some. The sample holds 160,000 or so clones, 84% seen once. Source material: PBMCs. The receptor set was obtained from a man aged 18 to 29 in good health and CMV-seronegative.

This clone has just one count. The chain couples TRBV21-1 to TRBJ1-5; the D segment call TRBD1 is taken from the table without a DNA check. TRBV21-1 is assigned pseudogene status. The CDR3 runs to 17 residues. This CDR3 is CASSKDVGQGGPRPQHF. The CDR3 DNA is TGTGCCAGCAGCAAAGATGTCGGGCAGGGTGGGCCGCGGCCCCAGCATTTT.

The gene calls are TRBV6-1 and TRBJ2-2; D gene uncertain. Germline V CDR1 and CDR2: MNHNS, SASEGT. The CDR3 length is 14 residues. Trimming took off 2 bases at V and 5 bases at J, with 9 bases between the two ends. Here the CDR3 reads CASSESYETGELFF. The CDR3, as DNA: TGTGCCAGCAGTGAATCGTATGAGACCGGGGAGCTGTTTTTT.

The CDR3 DNA sequence: TGTGCCAGCAGCCCTGAGGCGCGGGAGGACTCCACAGATACGCAGTATTTT. Translation: CASSPEAREDSTDTQYF. The gene calls are TRBV7-8 and TRBJ2-3; 8 nucleotides align to TRBD2. The germline gives CDR1 SGHVS, CDR2 FQNEAQ. J lost 2 bases, V lost 5 bases, and 12 bases had no gene match. This CDR3 region has 17 residues. Full variable domain (remainder filled in from reference TRBV7-8 and TRBJ2-3): GAGVSQSPRYKVAKRGQDVALRCDPISGHVSLFWYQQALGQGPEFLTYFQNEAQLDKSGLPSDRFFAERPEGSVSTLKIQRTQQEDSAVYLCASSPEAREDSTDTQYFGPGTRLTVL.

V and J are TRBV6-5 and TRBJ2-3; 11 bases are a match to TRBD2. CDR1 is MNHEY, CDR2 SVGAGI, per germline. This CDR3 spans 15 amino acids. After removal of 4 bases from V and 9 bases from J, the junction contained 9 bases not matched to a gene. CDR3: CASSSGTSGFDTQYF. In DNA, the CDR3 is TGTGCCAGCAGTTCCGGGACTAGCGGATTTGACACGCAGTATTTT.

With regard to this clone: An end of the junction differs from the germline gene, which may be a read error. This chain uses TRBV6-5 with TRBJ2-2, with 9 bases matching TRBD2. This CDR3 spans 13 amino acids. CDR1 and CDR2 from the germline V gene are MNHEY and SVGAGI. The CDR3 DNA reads TGTGCCAGCCATAGCGGGGGACTCGGGGGGCTGTTTTTT. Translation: CASHSGGLGGLFF.

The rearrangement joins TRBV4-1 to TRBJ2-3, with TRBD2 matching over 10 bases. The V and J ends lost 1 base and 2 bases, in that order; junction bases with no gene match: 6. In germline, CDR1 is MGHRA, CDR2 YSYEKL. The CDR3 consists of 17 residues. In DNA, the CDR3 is TGCGCCAGCAGCCAAGGTCTAGCGGGAGTCTCCACAGATACGCAGTATTTT. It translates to CASSQGLAGVSTDTQYF.

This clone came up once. The CDR3 spells CASSLGGLNSPLHF. The CDR3, as DNA: TGTGCCAGCAGCTTAGGAGGGCTTAATTCACCCCTCCACTTT. The chain couples TRBV7-3 to TRBJ1-6; no definite D call. Per germline, CDR1 SGHTA and CDR2 FQGTGA. The CDR3 consists of 14 residues. The V end was cut by 2 bases, the J end by 6 bases, with 8 bases between.

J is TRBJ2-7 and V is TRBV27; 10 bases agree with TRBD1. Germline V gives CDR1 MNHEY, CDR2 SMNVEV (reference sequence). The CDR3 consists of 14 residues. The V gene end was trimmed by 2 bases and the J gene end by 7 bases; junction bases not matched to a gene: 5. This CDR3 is CASSLVGTGEEQYF. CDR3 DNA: TGTGCCAGCAGTTTAGTAGGGACAGGGGAAGAGCAGTACTTC.

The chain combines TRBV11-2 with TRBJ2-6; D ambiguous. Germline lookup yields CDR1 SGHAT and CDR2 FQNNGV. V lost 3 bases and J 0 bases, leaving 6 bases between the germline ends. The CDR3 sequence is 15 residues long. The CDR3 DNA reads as TGTGCCAGCAGCTTTTGGCCCTCTGGGGCCAACGTCCTGACTTTC. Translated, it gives CASSFWPSGANVLTF.

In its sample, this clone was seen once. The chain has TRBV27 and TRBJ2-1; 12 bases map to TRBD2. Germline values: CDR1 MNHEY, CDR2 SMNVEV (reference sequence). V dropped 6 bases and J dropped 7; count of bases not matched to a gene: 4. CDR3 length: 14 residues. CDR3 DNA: TGTGCCAGCAGGTATGGGACTAGCGGGAATGAGCAGTTCTTC. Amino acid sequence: CASRYGTSGNEQFF.

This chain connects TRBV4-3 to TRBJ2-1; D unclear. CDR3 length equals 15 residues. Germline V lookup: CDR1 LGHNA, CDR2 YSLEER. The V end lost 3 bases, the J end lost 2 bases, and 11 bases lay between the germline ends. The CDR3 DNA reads TGCGCCAGCAGCCAGGGTCGGGTACCCTACAATGAGCAGTTCTTC. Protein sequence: CASSQGRVPYNEQFF.

The CDR3: CASSEAGGAVGNTIYF. CDR3 bases: TGTGCCAGCAGTGAGGCAGGGGGCGCCGTTGGAAACACCATATATTTT. The V and J genes are TRBV6-1 and TRBJ1-3; 8 bases map to TRBD1. Germline loops: CDR1 MNHNS, CDR2 SASEGT. The CDR3 is 16 residues long. The trim removed 3 bases at V and 3 bases at J, leaving 7 bases unmatched.

The CDR3: CASSLGTGGTEAFF. CDR3 DNA: TGCGCCAGCAGCTTGGGGACAGGGGGAACTGAAGCTTTCTTT. The V call is TRBV5-1, the J call TRBJ1-1; 10 positions match TRBD1. CDR3 length: 14 amino acids. Germline lookup yields CDR1 SGHRS and CDR2 YFSETQ. J gave up 5 bases and V 0 bases, and 1 base lay outside the gene matches.

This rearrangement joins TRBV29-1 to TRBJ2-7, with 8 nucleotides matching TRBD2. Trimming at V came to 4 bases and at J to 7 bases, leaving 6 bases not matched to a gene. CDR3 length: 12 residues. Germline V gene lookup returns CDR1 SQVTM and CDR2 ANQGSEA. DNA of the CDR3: TGCAGCGTTGGGGGGGCGGGAGGAGAGCAGTACTTC. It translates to CSVGGAGGEQYF.

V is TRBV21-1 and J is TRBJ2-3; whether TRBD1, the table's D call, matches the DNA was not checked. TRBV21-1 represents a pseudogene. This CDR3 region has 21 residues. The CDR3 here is CASSTKEGQGPERQVTDTQYF. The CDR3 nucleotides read TGTGCCAGCAGCACAAAAGAAGGACAGGGGCCGGAACGCCAGGTCACAGATACGCAGTATTTT.

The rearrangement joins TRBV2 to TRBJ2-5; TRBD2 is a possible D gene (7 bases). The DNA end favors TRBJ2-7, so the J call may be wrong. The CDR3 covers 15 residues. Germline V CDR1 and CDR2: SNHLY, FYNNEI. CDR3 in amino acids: CASSPRGALPYEQYF. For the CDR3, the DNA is TGTGCCAGCAGCCCTCGGGGGGCATTACCCTACGAGCAGTACTTC.